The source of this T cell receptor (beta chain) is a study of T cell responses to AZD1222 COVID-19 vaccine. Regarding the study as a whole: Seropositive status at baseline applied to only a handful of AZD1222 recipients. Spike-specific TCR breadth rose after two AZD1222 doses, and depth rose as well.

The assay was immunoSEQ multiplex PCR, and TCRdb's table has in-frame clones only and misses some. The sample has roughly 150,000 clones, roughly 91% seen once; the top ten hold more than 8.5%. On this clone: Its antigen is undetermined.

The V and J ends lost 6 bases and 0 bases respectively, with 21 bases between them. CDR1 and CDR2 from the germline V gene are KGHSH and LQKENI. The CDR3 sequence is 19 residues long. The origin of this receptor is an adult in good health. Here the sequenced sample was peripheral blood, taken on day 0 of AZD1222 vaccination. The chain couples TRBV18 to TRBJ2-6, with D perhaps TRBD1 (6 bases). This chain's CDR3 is CASSRDRPGVDSGANVLTF. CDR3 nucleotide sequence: TGTGCCAGCTCCCGAGACAGGCCAGGGGTAGACTCTGGGGCCAACGTCCTGACTTTC.